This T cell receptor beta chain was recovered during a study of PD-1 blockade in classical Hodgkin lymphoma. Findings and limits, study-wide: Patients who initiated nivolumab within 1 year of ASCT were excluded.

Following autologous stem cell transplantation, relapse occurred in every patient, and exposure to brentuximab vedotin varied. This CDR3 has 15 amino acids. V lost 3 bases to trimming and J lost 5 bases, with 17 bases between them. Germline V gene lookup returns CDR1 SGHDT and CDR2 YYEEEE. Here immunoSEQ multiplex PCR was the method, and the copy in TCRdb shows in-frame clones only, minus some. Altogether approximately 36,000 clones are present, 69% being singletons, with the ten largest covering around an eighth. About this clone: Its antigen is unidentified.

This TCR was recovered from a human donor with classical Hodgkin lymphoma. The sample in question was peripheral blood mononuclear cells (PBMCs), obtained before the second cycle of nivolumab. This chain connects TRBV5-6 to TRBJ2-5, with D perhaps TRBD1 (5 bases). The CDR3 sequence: CASSWAAGNVETQYF. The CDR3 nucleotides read TGTGCCAGCAGCTGGGCCGCAGGGAATGTCGAGACCCAGTACTTC.